Each of the 29 T cell receptor beta chains below was sequenced from the same sample in a study of naive and memory T cell subsets. An equimolar mix of two oligonucleotides served as the beta constant-region primer for TRBC1 and TRBC2. TCRdb redid the calling of the UMI-ligation and nested PCR reads with MiXCR, one entry per CDR3 protein. This sample has 130,000 to 150,000 distinct CDR3 sequences; over 15% occur once, and the top ten carry 0.14%. Source material: naive CD4+ T cells from blood. Receptors originate from a human donor in good health.

The chain couples TRBV14 to TRBJ2-5; D is uncertain. The CDR3 is made up of 14 amino acids. Between the trimmed V and J ends, which lost 0 bases and 1 base, there was a span of 6 bases. Germline V gene sequence: CDR1 SGHDN, CDR2 FVKESK. DNA for the CDR3: TGTGCCAGCAGCCAAGATCTGATCCAAGAGACCCAGTACTTC. Translation: CASSQDLIQETQYF.

This clonotype was seen more than once but under ten times. The CDR3 DNA reads as TGTGCCAGCAGTTACTTTACTAGCGCCTCCTACAATGAGCAGTTCTTC. Translation: CASSYFTSASYNEQFF. This chain links TRBV6-2 or TRBV6-3 with TRBJ2-1; the match to TRBD2 covers 7 bases. The trim removed 1 base at V and 0 bases at J, leaving 3 bases unmatched. This CDR3 has 16 amino acids. Germline CDR1 MNHEY, CDR2 SVGEGT.

This clonotype was seen only a few times. The chain links TRBV12-3 or TRBV12-4 to TRBJ1-2, with a possible D match to TRBD1 (6 bases). Trimming shortened V by 4 bases and J by 1 base, and 13 bases separated the two germline ends. The CDR3 loop spans 15 amino acids. DNA for the CDR3: TGTGCCAGCAGTTCAAACAGGGAAAGTAACTATGGCTACACCTTC. Protein: CASSSNRESNYGYTF.

The gene calls are TRBV27 and TRBJ2-7, with D perhaps TRBD1 or TRBD2 (6 bases each). CDR1 MNHEY and CDR2 SMNVEV come from the germline V gene (reference sequence). With 5 bases removed from V and 6 bases from J, the gap between germline ends came to 14 bases. The CDR3 consists of 13 residues. For the CDR3, the DNA is TGTGCCAGCAGTCCCTTCGGGGGCGGCGAGCAGTACTTC. This codes for CASSPFGGGEQYF.

This clonotype occurred a few times. The genes are TRBV5-4 and TRBJ2-7; the match to TRBD2 covers 8 bases. CDR3 length: 15 amino acids. Germline CDR1 reads SGHNT; CDR2 reads YYREEE (reference sequence). Trimming at V came to 3 bases and at J to 6 bases, leaving 11 bases not matched to a gene. This CDR3 reads CASSWERGKGREQYF. The CDR3 DNA follows: TGTGCCAGCAGCTGGGAGCGGGGGAAGGGTCGCGAGCAGTACTTC.

This clonotype was counted only a few times. J is TRBJ2-3 and V is TRBV10-3; weak D call: TRBD1 (6 bases). The CDR3 covers 16 residues. Germline lookup yields CDR1 ENHRY and CDR2 SYGVKD. Trimming pared 6 bases from V and 0 bases from J, leaving 16 bases between. The CDR3 loop reads CAISTYRETSTDTQYF. The CDR3 DNA sequence: TGTGCCATCAGCACCTACAGGGAGACTAGCACAGATACGCAGTATTTT.

The sample holds many counts of this clonotype. This chain uses TRBV20-1 with TRBJ2-1; weak D call: TRBD2 (6 bases). The CDR3 extends over 14 amino acids. CDR1 and CDR2 (germline): DFQATT, SNEGSKA (reference sequence). Trimming removed 3 bases from V and 14 bases from J, with 23 bases in between. The DNA of the CDR3 is TGCAGTGCTAGTGGGGCGGCGGGCCGGGAGATGGAGTTCTTC. Translating gives CSASGAAGREMEFF.

This clonotype has just a few counts. The chain has TRBV7-3 and TRBJ2-7, with D tentatively TRBD2 (6 bases). CDR1 SGHTA and CDR2 FQGTGA come from the germline V gene. V was clipped by 0 bases and J by 3 bases, with 6 bases between them. The CDR3 runs 13 residues. This CDR3 is CASSLTSGYEQYF. The CDR3 nucleotides are TGTGCCAGCAGCTTAACTAGCGGCTACGAGCAGTACTTC.

This clonotype has more than one count but fewer than ten. The chain joins TRBV2 to TRBJ2-5; D gene unclear. Per germline, CDR1 SNHLY and CDR2 FYNNEI. Trimming shortened V by 7 bases and J by 1 base, and 13 bases separated the two germline ends. CDR3 length: 14 residues. CDR3 sequence (DNA): TGTGCCAGCACACGAACCAGTTCCCAAGAGACCCAGTACTTC. Its protein is CASTRTSSQETQYF.

The chain couples TRBV9 to TRBJ1-2, with 10 bases identical to TRBD1. Germline V gives CDR1 SGDLS, CDR2 YYNGEE. The CDR3 has 14 residues. V was clipped by 4 bases and J by 6 bases; unmatched bases: 6. The CDR3 coding sequence is TGTGCCAGCAGCCATGGACAGGGGGGTAATGGCTACACCTTC. It yields the protein CASSHGQGGNGYTF. The whole variable domain, remainder taken from reference TRBV9 and TRBJ1-2, is DSGVTQTPKHLITATGQRVTLRCSPRSGDLSVYWYQQSLDQGLQFLIQYYNGEERAKGNILERFSAQQFPDLHSELNLSSLELGDSALYFCASSHGQGGNGYTFGSGTRLTVV.

This clonotype was counted a few times. This sequence joins TRBV12-3 or TRBV12-4 and TRBJ2-3; D might be TRBD2 (6 bases). Trimming removed 5 bases from V and 7 bases from J, with 16 bases in between. The CDR3 extends over 14 amino acids. Here the CDR3 reads CASSRLVVLYTQYF. In nucleotides, the CDR3 is TGTGCCAGCAGTCGACTAGTGGTGTTGTATACGCAGTATTTT.

The rearrangement uses TRBV5-1 and TRBJ2-1; 7 nucleotides line up with TRBD2. CDR3 length equals 15 residues. With V trimmed by 3 bases and J by 0 bases, 3 bases remained unmatched. CDR1 and CDR2 from the germline V gene are SGHRS and YFSETQ. The CDR3 DNA follows: TGCGCCAGCAGCTCGGCTAGCGGCTCCTACAATGAGCAGTTCTTC. Translated, it gives CASSSASGSYNEQFF. Drawing the rest from reference TRBV5-1 and TRBJ2-1, the complete variable domain is KAGVTQTPRYLIKTRGQQVTLSCSPISGHRSVSWYQQTPGQGLQFLFEYFSETQRNKGNFPGRFSGRQFSNSRSEMNVSTLELGDSALYLCASSSASGSYNEQFFGPGTRLTVL.

This clonotype was seen a handful of times. The rearrangement links TRBV2 to TRBJ2-2; tentative D call: TRBD2 (6 bases). Germline assignment: CDR1 SNHLY and CDR2 FYNNEI. Trimming cost V 3 bases and J 6 bases, with 14 bases left between them. This CDR3 has 15 amino acids. The CDR3 loop reads CASSDPGELAGELFF. CDR3 bases: TGTGCCAGCAGTGATCCGGGGGAGCTGGCCGGGGAGCTGTTTTTT.

This sequence joins TRBV4-1 and TRBJ2-1; maybe TRBD1 (6 bases). Trimming left V 0 bases short and J 7 bases short, with 16 bases between. This CDR3 contains 16 residues. Germline CDR1 is MGHRA and CDR2 is YSYEKL. The CDR3 sequence is CASSQEGNRGRNEQFF. The CDR3 DNA sequence: TGCGCCAGCAGCCAAGAAGGTAATAGGGGGAGAAATGAGCAGTTCTTC.

The gene calls are TRBV27 and TRBJ2-5; D perhaps matches TRBD1 (5 bases). This CDR3 has 14 residues. V was cut by 6 bases and J by 2 bases, with 13 bases left in between. CDR1 is MNHEY and CDR2 is SMNVEV in the germline V gene (reference sequence). In nucleotides, the CDR3 is TGTGCCAGCAGACGACAGTTCCAACAAGAGACCCAGTACTTC. It yields the protein CASRRQFQQETQYF.

The V gene is TRBV14, the J gene TRBJ2-5; 12 bases line up with TRBD2. This CDR3 has 19 amino acids. V gave up 4 bases and J gave up 4 bases; unmatched junction bases: 16. The germline V gene encodes CDR1 SGHDN and CDR2 FVKESK. Written as DNA, the CDR3 is TGTGCCAGCAGCCCGTGGGGACAGAGACTAGCGGGAGTCGTAGAGACCCAGTACTTC. Residues: CASSPWGQRLAGVVETQYF.

The chain combines TRBV6-1 with TRBJ2-2; TRBD2 is a possible D gene (5 bases). Per germline, CDR1 MNHNS and CDR2 SASEGT. The V and J ends lost 3 bases and 0 bases respectively, with 17 bases between them. The CDR3 is made up of 18 amino acids. The CDR3, as DNA: TGTGCCAGCAGTGAGACTACCGGACTGGCCGCGAACACCGGGGAGCTGTTTTTT. It specifies CASSETTGLAANTGELFF.

This clonotype was detected only a few times. CDR3 region: CASSLFVGYEQYF. CDR3 in DNA: TGCGCCAGCAGCTTATTCGTGGGGTACGAGCAGTACTTC. The rearrangement uses TRBV5-1 and TRBJ2-7; D is unresolved. There are 13 residues in the CDR3. Looked up from germline, CDR1 is SGHRS and CDR2 is YFSETQ. The V and J ends lost 2 bases and 4 bases respectively, with 10 bases between them. The complete variable domain, with remaining parts taken from reference TRBV5-1 and TRBJ2-7, reads KAGVTQTPRYLIKTRGQQVTLSCSPISGHRSVSWYQQTPGQGLQFLFEYFSETQRNKGNFPGRFSGRQFSNSRSEMNVSTLELGDSALYLCASSLFVGYEQYFGPGTRLTVT.

This clonotype has a handful of counts. V gene TRBV24-1 combines with J gene TRBJ2-6; D call uncertain. This CDR3 has 15 residues. From germline, CDR1 is KGHDR and CDR2 SFDVKD. Between the trimmed V and J ends, which lost 4 bases and 2 bases, there was a span of 8 bases. The CDR3 bases are TGTGCCACCAGTGAGTCAGGTACTGGGGCCAACGTCCTGACTTTC. Protein product: CATSESGTGANVLTF.

The chain is built from TRBV29-1 and TRBJ2-1, with no clear D. The V end lost 2 bases, the J end lost 2 bases, and 10 bases lay between the germline ends. Germline loops: CDR1 SQVTM, CDR2 ANQGSEA. There are 14 residues in the CDR3. The CDR3 reads CSVEQRKAYNEQFF. As DNA, the CDR3 is TGCAGCGTTGAACAGCGCAAAGCCTACAATGAGCAGTTCTTC.

The gene calls are TRBV6-5 and TRBJ2-3; a possible D gene is TRBD2 (5 bases). CDR1 is MNHEY and CDR2 is SVGAGI in the germline V gene. The CDR3 consists of 15 residues. V was trimmed by 2 bases and J by 5 bases, leaving 14 bases between them. CDR3: CASSYDYLSQDTQYF. CDR3 sequence (DNA): TGTGCCAGCAGTTACGACTACCTCAGCCAAGATACGCAGTATTTT.

This clonotype appeared a few times. The genes are TRBV12-3 or TRBV12-4 and TRBJ2-3; D unclear. The ends were cut back, 8 bases at V and 7 bases at J, with 13 bases in the middle. CDR3 size: 12 residues. CDR3 region: CASCPGANTQYF. The DNA for the CDR3 is TGTGCCAGCTGCCCCGGAGCGAATACGCAGTATTTT.

J is TRBJ2-5 and V is TRBV24-1, with D unclear. Germline V gene sequence: CDR1 KGHDR, CDR2 SFDVKD. The length of the CDR3 is 13 residues. The V and J ends lost 3 bases and 5 bases respectively, with 9 bases between them. The CDR3 region has the DNA TGTGCCACCAGTGATCCCCCATACGAGACCCAGTACTTC. It specifies CATSDPPYETQYF.

This clonotype was counted only a few times. The junction shows a germline mismatch at one end, possibly a read error. The J gene is TRBJ2-2, the V gene TRBV2; 11 positions agree with TRBD2. CDR1 and CDR2 (germline): SNHLY, FYNNEI. The CDR3 spans 17 residues. CDR3 sequence: CASREGSGRAWTGELFF. The CDR3 DNA sequence: TGTGCCAGCAGAGAAGGTAGCGGGAGGGCATGGACCGGGGAGCTGTTTTTT.

This clonotype was recorded a few times. The chain is built from TRBV3-1 and TRBJ2-3, with D perhaps matching TRBD2 (6 bases). Trimming pared 4 bases from V and 2 bases from J, leaving 19 bases between. The CDR3 has 17 amino acids. In germline, CDR1 is LGHDT, CDR2 YNNKEL (reference sequence). The CDR3 DNA reads TGTGCCAGCAGCCGATGGGGGGAGGCCTCCTTCACAGATACGCAGTATTTT. This encodes CASSRWGEASFTDTQYF.

This clonotype was counted many times. The chain carries TRBV6-2 or TRBV6-3 and TRBJ2-1; TRBD1 might be the D (6 bases). The CDR3 extends over 16 amino acids. V was cut by 5 bases and J by 6 bases, with 20 bases left in between. Germline CDR1 MNHEY, CDR2 SVGEGT. The CDR3 sequence is CASSGIQGHDSNEQFF. For the CDR3, the DNA is TGTGCCAGCAGTGGGATTCAGGGGCACGATTCCAATGAGCAGTTCTTC.

V gene TRBV10-3 combines with J gene TRBJ2-7; tentative D call: TRBD2 (6 bases). V lost 6 bases and J lost 3, with 15 bases in between. In germline, CDR1 is ENHRY, CDR2 SYGVKD. The CDR3 sequence is 14 residues long. The CDR3: CAISPAGRNYEQYF. CDR3 bases: TGTGCCATCAGCCCCGCGGGACGGAACTACGAGCAGTACTTC.

The sample holds many counts of this clonotype. CDR3 sequence reads: CASSFTEGVYEQYF. The CDR3 DNA reads as TGTGCCAGCAGTTTCACAGAAGGAGTCTACGAGCAGTACTTC. This chain links TRBV27 with TRBJ2-7, with D hard to call. This CDR3 has 14 residues. V lost 3 bases, J lost 3 bases, and 12 bases lay in between. Looked up from germline, CDR1 is MNHEY and CDR2 is SMNVEV (reference sequence).

The genes are TRBV5-1 and TRBJ2-7; 12 bases map to TRBD2. The V gene's germline CDR1 is SGHRS and CDR2 YFSETQ. The CDR3 contains 15 residues. V was pared by 6 bases and J by 10 bases, with 14 bases of the junction left unmatched. CDR3 amino acids: CASTTDRLAGVRQYF. The CDR3 coding sequence is TGCGCCAGCACCACGGATCGACTAGCGGGAGTCCGACAGTACTTC.